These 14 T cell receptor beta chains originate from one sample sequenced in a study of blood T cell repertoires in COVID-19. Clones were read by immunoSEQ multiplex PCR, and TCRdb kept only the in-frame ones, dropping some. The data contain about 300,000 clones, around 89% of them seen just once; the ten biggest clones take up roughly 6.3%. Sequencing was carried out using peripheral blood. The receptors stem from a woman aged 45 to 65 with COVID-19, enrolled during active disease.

CDR3 nucleotide sequence: TGTGCCAGCAGCCCTCTAGCAAACATGTTTAACAATGAGCAGTTCTTC. Its translation is CASSPLANMFNNEQFF. J is TRBJ2-1 and V is TRBV7-8, with TRBD2 as a possible D gene (5 bases). Looked up from germline, CDR1 is SGHVS and CDR2 is FQNEAQ. The CDR3 loop spans 16 amino acids. Trimming cost V 5 bases and J 5 bases, with 19 bases left between them.

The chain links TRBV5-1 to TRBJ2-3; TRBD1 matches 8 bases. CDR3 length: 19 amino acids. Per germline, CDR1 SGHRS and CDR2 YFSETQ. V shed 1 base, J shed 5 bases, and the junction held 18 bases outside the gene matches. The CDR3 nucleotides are TGCGCCAGCAGCTTGCGCCTGAGGACAGGGTCAATGGGGGGAGATACGCAGTATTTT. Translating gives CASSLRLRTGSMGGDTQYF. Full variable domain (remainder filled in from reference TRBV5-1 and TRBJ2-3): KAGVTQTPRYLIKTRGQQVTLSCSPISGHRSVSWYQQTPGQGLQFLFEYFSETQRNKGNFPGRFSGRQFSNSRSEMNVSTLELGDSALYLCASSLRLRTGSMGGDTQYFGPGTRLTVL.

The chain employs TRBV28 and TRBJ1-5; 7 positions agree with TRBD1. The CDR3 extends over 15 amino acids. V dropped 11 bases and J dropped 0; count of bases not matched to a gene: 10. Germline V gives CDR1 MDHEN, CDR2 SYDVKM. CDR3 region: CAGRQGGDSNQPQHF. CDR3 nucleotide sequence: TGTGCCGGAAGACAGGGTGGGGATAGCAATCAGCCCCAGCATTTT.

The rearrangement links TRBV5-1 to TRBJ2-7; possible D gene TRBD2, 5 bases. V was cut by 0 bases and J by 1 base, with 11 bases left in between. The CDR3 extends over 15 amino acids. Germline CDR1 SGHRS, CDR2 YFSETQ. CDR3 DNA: TGCGCCAGCAGCTTGGGGACTGGTGGGTCCTACGAGCAGTACTTC. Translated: CASSLGTGGSYEQYF.

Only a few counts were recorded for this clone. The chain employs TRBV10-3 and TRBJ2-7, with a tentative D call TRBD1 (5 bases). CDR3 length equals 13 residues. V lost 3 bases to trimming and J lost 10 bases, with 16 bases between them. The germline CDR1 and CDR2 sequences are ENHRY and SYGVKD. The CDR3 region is CAISDLQGTLQYF. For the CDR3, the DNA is TGTGCCATCAGTGATCTTCAGGGTACTCTTCAGTACTTC.

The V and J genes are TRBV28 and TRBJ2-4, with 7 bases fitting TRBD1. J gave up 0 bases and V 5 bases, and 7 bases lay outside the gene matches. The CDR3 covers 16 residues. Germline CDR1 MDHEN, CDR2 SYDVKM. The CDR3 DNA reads TGTGCCAGCAGTCCACAGGGGAGACTAGCCAAAAACATTCAGTACTTC. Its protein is CASSPQGRLAKNIQYF.

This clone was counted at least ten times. CDR3 protein: CASSYSARHNQPQHF. CDR3 DNA sequence: TGTGCCAGCAGTTACTCGGCCAGGCACAATCAGCCCCAGCATTTT. The rearrangement joins TRBV6-2 or TRBV6-3 to TRBJ1-5; no clear D. The V end lost 0 bases, the J end lost 3 bases, and 9 bases lay between the germline ends. In germline, CDR1 is MNHEY, CDR2 SVGEGT. The CDR3 has 15 residues.

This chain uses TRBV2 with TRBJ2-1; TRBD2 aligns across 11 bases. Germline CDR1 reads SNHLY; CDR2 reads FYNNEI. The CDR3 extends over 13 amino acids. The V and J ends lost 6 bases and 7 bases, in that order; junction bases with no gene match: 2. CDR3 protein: CASRTSGANEQFF. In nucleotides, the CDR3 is TGTGCCAGCAGGACTAGCGGGGCTAATGAGCAGTTCTTC.

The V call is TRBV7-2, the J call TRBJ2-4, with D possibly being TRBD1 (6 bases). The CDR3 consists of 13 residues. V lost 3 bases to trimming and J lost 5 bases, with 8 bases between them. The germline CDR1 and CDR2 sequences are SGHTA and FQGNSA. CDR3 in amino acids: CASSLGAQNIQYF. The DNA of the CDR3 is TGTGCCAGCAGCTTGGGGGCGCAAAACATTCAGTACTTC. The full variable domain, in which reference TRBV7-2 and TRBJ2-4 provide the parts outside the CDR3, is GAGVSQSPSNKVTEKGKDVELRCDPISGHTALYWYRQSLGQGLEFLIYFQGNSAPDKSGLPSDRFSAERTGGSVSTLTIQRTQQEDSAVYLCASSLGAQNIQYFGAGTRLSVL.

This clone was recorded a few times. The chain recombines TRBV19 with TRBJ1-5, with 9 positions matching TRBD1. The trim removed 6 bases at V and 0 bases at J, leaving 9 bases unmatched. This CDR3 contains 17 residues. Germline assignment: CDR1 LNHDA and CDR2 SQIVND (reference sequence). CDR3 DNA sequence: TGTGCCAGTAGCTGGGGACAGGGCCTCTATAGCAATCAGCCCCAGCATTTT. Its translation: CASSWGQGLYSNQPQHF.

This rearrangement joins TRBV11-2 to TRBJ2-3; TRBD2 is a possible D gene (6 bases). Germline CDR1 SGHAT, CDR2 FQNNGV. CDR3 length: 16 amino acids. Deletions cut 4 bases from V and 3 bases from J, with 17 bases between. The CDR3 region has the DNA TGTGCCAGCAGCTCGCCTGTATTCGGGGGTACAGATACGCAGTATTTT. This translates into CASSSPVFGGTDTQYF.

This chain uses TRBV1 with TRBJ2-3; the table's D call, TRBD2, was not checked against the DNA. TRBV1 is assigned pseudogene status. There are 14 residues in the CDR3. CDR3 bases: TGCACCAGCAGCCAGGAGGACTCACCAGATACGCAGTATTTT. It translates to CTSSQEDSPDTQYF.

The CDR3 region is CASSHGTNTGELFF. As DNA, the CDR3 is TGTGCCAGCAGCCACGGGACGAACACCGGGGAGCTGTTTTTT. The V and J genes are TRBV6-4 and TRBJ2-2; a possible D gene is TRBD2 (5 bases). Germline loops: CDR1 MRHNA, CDR2 SNTAGT. This CDR3 contains 14 residues. The ends were cut back, 6 bases at V and 0 bases at J, with 8 bases in the middle.

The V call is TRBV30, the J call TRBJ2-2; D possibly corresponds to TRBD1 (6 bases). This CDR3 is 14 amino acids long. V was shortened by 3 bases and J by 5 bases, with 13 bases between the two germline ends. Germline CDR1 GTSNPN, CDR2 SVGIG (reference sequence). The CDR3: CAWRRQGFTGELFF. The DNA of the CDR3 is TGTGCCTGGAGGCGGCAGGGGTTTACCGGGGAGCTGTTTTTT.